The TCR beta chain under discussion was sequenced for a study of blood T cell repertoires in COVID-19. Study background: Samples taken during acute and convalescent COVID-19 were collected in the United States, Italy and Spain. In each case, the material was cDNA or gDNA derived from T cells, B-cell-depleted T cells, or PBMCs.

Seattle patients were enrolled during active infection and followed longitudinally. From germline, CDR1 is SGHNT and CDR2 YENEEA. Trimming left V 4 bases short and J 6 bases short, with 23 bases between. The CDR3 has 17 amino acids. Per the authors' pipeline: By means of reference gene primer amplification, nucleated cell counts were estimated. The assay was immunoSEQ multiplex PCR, and TCRdb's table has in-frame clones only and misses some. Clone size and V and J calls were adopted from that table, with D and trimming inferred from the DNA. The data hold about 420,000 clones, with 80% to 90% observed a single time.

This TCR was recovered from a man aged 18 to 29 with COVID-19, enrolled during active disease. The chain links TRBV11-3 to TRBJ2-3, with a possible D match to TRBD2 (5 bases). Material for sequencing was peripheral blood. The CDR3, as DNA: TGTGCCAGCAGCTCACCTTTTAGCGTCAAGACGGAGGATACGCAGTATTTT. This codes for CASSSPFSVKTEDTQYF.